Here is one T cell receptor beta chain with its context. Its specific antigen is unknown. Nothing much larger sits one base from this clone, and base qualities are not available. TCRbeta CDR3 regions were amplified from genomic DNA by means of the immunoSEQ Assay, a bias-controlled multiplex PCR. From the authors' description of their analysis: Within the assay, amplification of reference gene primers was used to estimate how many nucleated cells each sample contained. To quantify the absolute abundance of each unique TCRbeta CDR3 rearrangement, sequence reads were collapsed and filtered. For each sample, productive Simpson clonality was calculated by taking the square root of Simpson's diversity index across productive rearrangements. Held by TCRdb, this immuneACCESS table contains in-frame sequences only and omits some clones. Under half of the omission traces to an unresolved V gene where checked; the cause of the rest is unknown. D and trimming come from the DNA, and the V and J calls and clone size come from that table. A total of approximately 250,000 clones appear in this sample, approximately 80% of them only once. The top ten hold 6.5% to 9% of the sample.

The collaborating institutions used their own protocols to collect whole blood in K2EDTA tubes. For TCRbeta analysis, collaborator samples were shipped as frozen whole blood, as isolated PBMCs, or as DNA extracted from either sample type. The record originates from a study of blood T cell repertoires in COVID-19 (TCRdb year 2020). With regard to the full study: Samples covering the acute and convalescent phases of COVID-19 were provided by collaborators in the United States, Italy and Spain. The material from the prospective study consisted of cDNA or gDNA derived from T cells, B-cell-depleted T cells, or PBMCs. Deeply sampled blood TCRbeta repertoires from subjects exposed to, actively infected with, or recovered from COVID-19 were included in the dataset. The repertoires were released in a freely available public database meant as a resource for research on the immune response to SARS-CoV-2. The samples were drawn from two sources: the first 160 participants of the ongoing ImmuneRACE study, and fewer than 1,500 subjects contributed by 6 global collaborators. The sample metadata nearly always contained a de-identified subject ID, COVID-19 status, age in years and sex. Where available, HLA class I and class II types were taken from metadata supplied by the sample provider and were not determined by assay-based typing. Paper-wide results and their limitations: The quantity of clinical and demographic metadata differed by source and by participant and was supplied without curation.

Germline trimming amounts to 3 bases on V and 7 bases on J, with 8 as the count of junction bases outside the gene matches. Per the germline V gene (reference sequence), LNHDA is the CDR1 and SQIVND is the CDR2. Taken from cysteine to phenylalanine, the CDR3 has 15 residues. The read is trimmed to its CDR3 DNA, 45 bases read in frame from base 1. The TCR sequence derives from a woman between 45 and 65 years old with acute or convalescent COVID-19. The sequenced sample consisted of peripheral blood. The rearrangement combines TRBV19 with TRBJ1-5, and 8 bases in between align with TRBD1. The CDR3 protein: CASSMGQGAGQPQHF. The DNA sequence reads TGTGCCAGTAGTATGGGGCAGGGGGCAGGCCAGCCCCAGCATTTT.